The clone carrying this T cell receptor beta chain came up many times. The antigen is not known. Stated time point: sample taken at primary tumor resection. Individually, TCR cDNA molecules were each labelled with a unique molecular identifier. Each CDR3 protein is one row after TCRdb ran MiXCR on the 5' RACE reads. Of about 10,000 distinct CDR3 sequences listed, approximately 12% are singletons. The CDR3 has 13 residues. Trimming removed 1 base from V and 5 bases from J, with 9 bases in between. Germline V gene sequence: CDR1 KGHSH, CDR2 LQKENI. This record belongs to a study of spatial heterogeneity in lung cancer. The study's findings and limits: Tumor mutation counts were tracked by expanded intratumoral alpha and beta TCR counts.

The receptor was derived from a male donor with early-stage non-small cell lung cancer. Sequences were derived from lung tumor tissue, sampled at surgery. The V gene is TRBV18, the J gene TRBJ2-7; D not certain. CDR3 sequence: CASSPRAKDEQYF. Written as DNA, the CDR3 is TGTGCCAGCTCACCACGAGCTAAGGACGAGCAGTACTTC.